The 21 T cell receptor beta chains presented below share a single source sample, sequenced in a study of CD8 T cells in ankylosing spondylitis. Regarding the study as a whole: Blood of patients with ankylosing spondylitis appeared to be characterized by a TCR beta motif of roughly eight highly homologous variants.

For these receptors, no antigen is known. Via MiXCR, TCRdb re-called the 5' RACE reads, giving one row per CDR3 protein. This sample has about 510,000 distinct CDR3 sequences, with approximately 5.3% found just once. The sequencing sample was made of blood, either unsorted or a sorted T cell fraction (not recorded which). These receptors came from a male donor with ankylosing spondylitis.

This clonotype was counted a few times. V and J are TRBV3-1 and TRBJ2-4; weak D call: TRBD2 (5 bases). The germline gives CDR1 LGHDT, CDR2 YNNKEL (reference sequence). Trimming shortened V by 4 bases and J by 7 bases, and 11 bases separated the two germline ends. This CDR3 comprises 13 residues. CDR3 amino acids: CASSPSGGNIQYF. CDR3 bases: TGTGCCAGCAGCCCAAGCGGCGGGAACATTCAGTACTTC.

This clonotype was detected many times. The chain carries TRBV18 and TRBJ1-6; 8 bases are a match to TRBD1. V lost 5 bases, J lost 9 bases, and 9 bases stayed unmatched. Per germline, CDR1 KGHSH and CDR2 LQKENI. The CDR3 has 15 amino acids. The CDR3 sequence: CASSATGVGSSPLHF. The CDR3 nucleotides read TGTGCCAGCTCAGCGACAGGGGTCGGGAGTTCACCCCTCCACTTT.

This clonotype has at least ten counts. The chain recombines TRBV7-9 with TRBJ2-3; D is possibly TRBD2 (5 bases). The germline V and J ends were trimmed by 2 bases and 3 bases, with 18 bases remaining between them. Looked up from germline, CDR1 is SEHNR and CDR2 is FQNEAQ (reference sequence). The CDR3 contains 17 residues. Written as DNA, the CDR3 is TGTGCCAGCAGCTTACTTGTCCTTTCCACGGGGACAGATACGCAGTATTTT. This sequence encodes CASSLLVLSTGTDTQYF. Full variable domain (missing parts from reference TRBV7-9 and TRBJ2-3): DTGVSQNPRHKITKRGQNVTFRCDPISEHNRLYWYRQTLGQGPEFLTYFQNEAQLEKSRLLSDRFSAERPKGSFSTLEIQRTEQGDSAMYLCASSLLVLSTGTDTQYFGPGTRLTVL.

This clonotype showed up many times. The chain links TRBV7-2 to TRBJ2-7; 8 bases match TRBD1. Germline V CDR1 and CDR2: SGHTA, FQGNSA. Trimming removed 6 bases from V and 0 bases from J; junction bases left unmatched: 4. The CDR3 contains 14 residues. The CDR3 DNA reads TGTGCCAGCAGAACTCAGGGGGCCTCCTACGAGCAGTACTTC. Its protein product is CASRTQGASYEQYF.

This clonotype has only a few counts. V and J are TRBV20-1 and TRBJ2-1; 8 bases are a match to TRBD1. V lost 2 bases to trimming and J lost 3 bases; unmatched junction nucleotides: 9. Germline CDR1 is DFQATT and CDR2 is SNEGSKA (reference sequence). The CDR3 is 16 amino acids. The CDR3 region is CSARTGQGNSYNEQFF. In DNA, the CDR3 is TGCAGTGCTAGAACCGGACAGGGAAATAGCTACAATGAGCAGTTCTTC.

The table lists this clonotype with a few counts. This chain's CDR3 is CASSWVATGGSPLHF. The CDR3 region has the DNA TGTGCCAGCAGTTGGGTAGCGACAGGGGGTTCACCCCTCCACTTT. The V call is TRBV28, the J call TRBJ1-6, with TRBD1 identical over 9 bases. CDR1 MDHEN and CDR2 SYDVKM come from the germline V gene. The CDR3 has 15 amino acids. J lost 9 bases, V lost 4 bases, and 7 bases had no gene match.

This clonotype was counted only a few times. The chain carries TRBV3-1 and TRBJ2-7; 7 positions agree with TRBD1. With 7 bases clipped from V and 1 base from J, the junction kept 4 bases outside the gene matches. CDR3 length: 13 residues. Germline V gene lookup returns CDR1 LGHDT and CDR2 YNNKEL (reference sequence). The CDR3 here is CASTRQGSYEQYF. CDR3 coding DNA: TGTGCCAGCACCCGACAGGGATCCTACGAGCAGTACTTC.

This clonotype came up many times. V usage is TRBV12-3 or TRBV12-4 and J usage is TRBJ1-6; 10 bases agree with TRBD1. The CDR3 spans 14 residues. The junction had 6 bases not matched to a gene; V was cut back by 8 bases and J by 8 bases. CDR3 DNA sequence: TGTGCCAGCGGACCGGGACAGGGGTATTCACCCCTCCACTTT. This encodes CASGPGQGYSPLHF.

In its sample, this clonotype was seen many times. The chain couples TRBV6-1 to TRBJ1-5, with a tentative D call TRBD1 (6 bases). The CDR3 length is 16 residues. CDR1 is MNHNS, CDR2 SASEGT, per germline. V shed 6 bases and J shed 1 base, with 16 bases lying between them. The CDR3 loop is CASRRTALESNQPQHF. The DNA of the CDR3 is TGTGCCAGCAGGCGGACAGCCCTGGAAAGCAATCAGCCCCAGCATTTT.

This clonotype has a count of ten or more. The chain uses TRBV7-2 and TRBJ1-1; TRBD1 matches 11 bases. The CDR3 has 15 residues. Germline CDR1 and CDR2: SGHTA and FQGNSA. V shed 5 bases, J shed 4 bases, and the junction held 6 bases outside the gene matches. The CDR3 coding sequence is TGTGCCAGCAGCCCCAGGGGGACAGGGGGCACTGAAGCTTTCTTT. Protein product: CASSPRGTGGTEAFF. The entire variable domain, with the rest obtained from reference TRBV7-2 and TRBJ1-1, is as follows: GAGVSQSPSNKVTEKGKDVELRCDPISGHTALYWYRQSLGQGLEFLIYFQGNSAPDKSGLPSDRFSAERTGGSVSTLTIQRTQQEDSAVYLCASSPRGTGGTEAFFGQGTRLTVV.

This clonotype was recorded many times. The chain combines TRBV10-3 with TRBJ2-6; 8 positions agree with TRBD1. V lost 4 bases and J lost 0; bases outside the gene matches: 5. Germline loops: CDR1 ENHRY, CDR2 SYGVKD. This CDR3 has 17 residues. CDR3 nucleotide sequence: TGTGCCATCAGTGGGCAGGGGGCTACCTCTGGGGCCAACGTCCTGACTTTC. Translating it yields CAISGQGATSGANVLTF.

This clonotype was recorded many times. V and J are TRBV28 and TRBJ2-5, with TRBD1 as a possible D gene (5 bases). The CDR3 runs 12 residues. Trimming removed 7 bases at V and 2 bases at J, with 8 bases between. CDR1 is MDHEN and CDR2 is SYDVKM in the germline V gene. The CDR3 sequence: CASNRFQETQYF. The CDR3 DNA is TGTGCCAGCAACAGGTTTCAAGAGACCCAGTACTTC.

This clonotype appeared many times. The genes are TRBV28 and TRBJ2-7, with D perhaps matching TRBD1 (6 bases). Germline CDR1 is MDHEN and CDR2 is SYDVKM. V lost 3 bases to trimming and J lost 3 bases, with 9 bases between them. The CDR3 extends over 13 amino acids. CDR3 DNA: TGTGCCAGCAGTTTTGCAGGGGACTACGAGCAGTACTTC. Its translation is CASSFAGDYEQYF.

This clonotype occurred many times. The CDR3 here is CASTTWTVLGTEAFF. The CDR3 DNA follows: TGTGCCAGCACCACCTGGACTGTATTGGGCACTGAAGCTTTCTTT. This chain uses TRBV28 with TRBJ1-1; no clear D. The germline V gene encodes CDR1 MDHEN and CDR2 SYDVKM. The CDR3 covers 15 residues. The V and J ends lost 7 bases and 4 bases respectively, with 19 bases between them.

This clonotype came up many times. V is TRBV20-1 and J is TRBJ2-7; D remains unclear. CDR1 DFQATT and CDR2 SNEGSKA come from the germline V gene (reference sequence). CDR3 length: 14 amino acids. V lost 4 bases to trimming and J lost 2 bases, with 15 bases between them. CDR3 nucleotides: TGCAGTGCTACAGTCCCCACAAAAACCTACGAGCAGTACTTC. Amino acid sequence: CSATVPTKTYEQYF.

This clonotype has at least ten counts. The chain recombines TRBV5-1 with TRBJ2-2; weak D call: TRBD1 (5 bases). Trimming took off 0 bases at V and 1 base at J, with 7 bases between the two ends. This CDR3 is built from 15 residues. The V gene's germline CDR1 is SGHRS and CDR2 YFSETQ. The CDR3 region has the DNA TGCGCCAGCAGCTTGGGACAGCAGAACACCGGGGAGCTGTTTTTT. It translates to CASSLGQQNTGELFF.

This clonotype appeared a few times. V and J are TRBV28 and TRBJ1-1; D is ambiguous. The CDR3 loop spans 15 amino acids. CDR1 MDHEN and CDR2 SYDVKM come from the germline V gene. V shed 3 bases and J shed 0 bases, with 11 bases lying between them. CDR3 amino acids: CASSFLTLLNTEAFF. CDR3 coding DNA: TGTGCCAGCAGTTTTCTGACGCTCTTGAACACTGAAGCTTTCTTT. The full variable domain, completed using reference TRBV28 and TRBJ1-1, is DVKVTQSSRYLVKRTGEKVFLECVQDMDHENMFWYRQDPGLGLRLIYFSYDVKMKEKGDIPEGYSVSREKKERFSLILESASTNQTSMYLCASSFLTLLNTEAFFGQGTRLTVV.

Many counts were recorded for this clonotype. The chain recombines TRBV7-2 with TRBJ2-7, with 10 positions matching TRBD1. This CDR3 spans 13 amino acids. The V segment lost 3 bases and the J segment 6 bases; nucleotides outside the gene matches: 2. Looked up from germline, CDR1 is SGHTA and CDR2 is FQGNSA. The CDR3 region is CASSLTGGLEQYF. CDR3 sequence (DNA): TGTGCCAGCAGCTTGACAGGGGGCCTCGAGCAGTACTTC.

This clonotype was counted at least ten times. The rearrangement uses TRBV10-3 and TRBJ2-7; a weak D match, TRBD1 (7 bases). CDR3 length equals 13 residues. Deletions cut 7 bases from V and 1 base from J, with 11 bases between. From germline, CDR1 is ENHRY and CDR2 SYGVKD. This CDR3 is CAIKGGQSYEQYF. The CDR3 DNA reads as TGTGCCATCAAGGGGGGACAGTCCTACGAGCAGTACTTC.

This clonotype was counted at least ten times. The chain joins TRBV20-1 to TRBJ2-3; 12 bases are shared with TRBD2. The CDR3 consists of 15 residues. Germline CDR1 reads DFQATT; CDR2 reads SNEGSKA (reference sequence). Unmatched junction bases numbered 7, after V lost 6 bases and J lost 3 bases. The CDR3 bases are TGCAGTGCGACTAGCGGGAGTCGCGAGACAGATACGCAGTATTTT. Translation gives CSATSGSRETDTQYF.

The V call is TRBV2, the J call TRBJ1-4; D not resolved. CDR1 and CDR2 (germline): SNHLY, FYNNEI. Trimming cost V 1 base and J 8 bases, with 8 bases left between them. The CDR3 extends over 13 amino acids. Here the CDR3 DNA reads TGTGCCAGCAGTGAAGGGAGTGGGGAAAAACTGTTTTTT. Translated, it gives CASSEGSGEKLFF.